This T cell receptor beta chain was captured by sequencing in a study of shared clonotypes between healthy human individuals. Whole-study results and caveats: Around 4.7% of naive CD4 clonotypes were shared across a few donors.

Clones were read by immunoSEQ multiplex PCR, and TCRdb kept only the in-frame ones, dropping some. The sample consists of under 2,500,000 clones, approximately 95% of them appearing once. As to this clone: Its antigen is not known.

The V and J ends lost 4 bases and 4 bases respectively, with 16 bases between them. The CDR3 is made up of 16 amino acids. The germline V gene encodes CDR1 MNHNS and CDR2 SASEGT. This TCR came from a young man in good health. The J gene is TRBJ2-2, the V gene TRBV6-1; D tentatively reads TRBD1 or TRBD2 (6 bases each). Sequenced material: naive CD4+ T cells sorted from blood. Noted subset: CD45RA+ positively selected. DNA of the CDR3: TGTGCCAGCAGTGTGGAGGGGGGCCCTTTCACCGGGGAGCTGTTTTTT. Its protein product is CASSVEGGPFTGELFF.